This TCR beta chain was profiled in a study of shared clonotypes between healthy human individuals. This table comes from immunoSEQ multiplex PCR, and its TCRdb copy is limited to in-frame clones, with some not included. The sample includes about 1.5 million clones, 95% to 99% seen only once; the top ten take 0.4% to 0.55%. With regard to this clone: As yet, its antigen is unknown.

Study-wide findings and caveats: Incomplete sequencing of sorted subsets was indicated by rarefaction despite large depth.

The sequencing input was naive CD4+ T cells sorted from blood. Subset specified: CD45RA+ positively selected. The receptor was isolated from a young man in good health.

The CDR3: CASSKLRQGLQETQYF. The CDR3 nucleotides read TGTGCCAGCAGCAAACTCCGACAGGGGCTACAAGAGACCCAGTACTTC. This rearrangement joins TRBV6-6 to TRBJ2-5; 8 nucleotides match TRBD1. V was pared by 6 bases and J by 2 bases, with 11 bases of the junction left unmatched. The CDR3 contains 16 residues. Germline V gene sequence: CDR1 MNHNY, CDR2 SVGAGI (reference sequence).